This entry is about one T cell receptor (beta chain). The assay was immunoSEQ multiplex PCR, and TCRdb's table has in-frame clones only and misses some. The sample carries about 210,000 clones, 85% to 90% recorded once. This sample was included in a study of blood T cell repertoires in COVID-19. Study information: Both acute and convalescent COVID-19 samples were obtained from the United States, Italy and Spain.

The participants were between about 18 and 90 years old and came from about two dozen US areas. Two negative PCRs, clearance, or symptom resolution had been documented for recovered Cohort 3 donors. CDR1 is DFQATT, CDR2 SNEGSKA, per germline (reference sequence). Trimming cost V 3 bases and J 0 bases, with 14 bases left between them. This CDR3 is built from 15 residues. J is TRBJ1-2 and V is TRBV20-1; no reliable D call. The source of this sequence is a man aged 25-40 years who had recovered from COVID-19. The source material was PBMCs or T cells enriched from blood (not recorded which). CDR3 nucleotide sequence: TGCAGTGCTAGTAGTTTGGAGCGTTCTAACTATGGCTACACCTTC. It codes for CSASSLERSNYGYTF.